This TCR beta chain was captured in a study of vaccination and CD4 T cells after COVID-19. About the study: Stimulation of cells relied on overlapping spike peptides derived from SARS-CoV-2, HCoV-NL63, HCoV-OC43 and HCoV-229E.

Cultured CD4+ T-cell DNA underwent Oncomine TCR Beta short-read sequencing. One entry per CDR3 protein, called by TCRdb with MiXCR from the PCR reads. This sample has about 17,000 distinct CDR3 sequences; over 45% occur once, and the top ten carry around 21%. A few counts support this clonotype. Its antigen is still unknown. The ends were cut back, 6 bases at V and 1 base at J, with 9 bases in the middle. This CDR3 contains 13 residues. Germline V CDR1 and CDR2: LNHDA, SQIVND (reference sequence). The time point was: late sampling 161 to 241 days after vaccination in three convalescent patients. Regarding treatment: roughly ten-day PBMC culture with coronavirus spike peptide pools or control peptides (ViraFEST assay).

This TCR derives from a human donor who had recovered from COVID-19. Sample: CD4+ T cells from blood, cultured in vitro, taken about 7 months after SARS-CoV-2 vaccination. The V and J genes are TRBV19 and TRBJ1-1; D is undetermined. The CDR3 spells CASRRSTNTEAFF. The CDR3 DNA reads TGTGCCAGTAGGCGGTCCACGAACACTGAAGCTTTCTTT. Full variable domain (remainder filled in from reference TRBV19 and TRBJ1-1): DGGITQSPKYLFRKEGQNVTLSCEQNLNHDAMYWYRQDPGQGLRLIYYSQIVNDFQKGDIAEGYSVSREKKESFPLTVTSAQKNPTAFYLCASRRSTNTEAFFGQGTRLTVV.